Listed below are T cell receptor beta chains from one sample, sequenced in a study of cytomegalovirus exposure and HLA in healthy donors. The data were produced by immunoSEQ multiplex PCR, yet TCRdb's version contains in-frame clones alone and is incomplete. The table includes some 150,000 clones, approximately 87% detected once. The sequenced sample was PBMCs. These TCRs come from a man aged 40-49 years in good health and CMV-seronegative. The CDR3 runs from the conserved cysteine through the conserved F or W. Each record gives: J gene, clone size, D gene, V gene, CDR3 protein, CDR3 DNA. The D gene is left open where the match is weak. Rows may omit the clone size; those that give it use once, few, many or a size class.

j_call: TRBJ1-1
clone_size: NA
d_call: TRBD1
v_call: TRBV5-4
cdr3_aa: CASSLESGQGFEAFF
cdr3_nt: TGTGCCAGCAGCTTGGAGTCGGGACAGGGTTTTGAAGCTTTCTTT

j_call: TRBJ1-2
clone_size: NA
d_call: NA
v_call: TRBV6-5
cdr3_aa: CASSYSGQRYGYTF
cdr3_nt: TGTGCCAGCAGTTACTCGGGGCAGAGATATGGCTACACCTTC

j_call: TRBJ2-1
clone_size: NA
d_call: NA
v_call: TRBV4-1
cdr3_aa: CASSQVGSSYNEQFF
cdr3_nt: TGCGCCAGCAGCCAAGTCGGGAGCTCCTACAATGAGCAGTTCTTC

j_call: TRBJ2-7
clone_size: NA
d_call: NA
v_call: TRBV4-3
cdr3_aa: CASSQEWGHEQYF
cdr3_nt: TGCGCCAGCAGCCAAGAATGGGGCCACGAGCAGTACTTC

j_call: TRBJ2-1
clone_size: NA
d_call: TRBD1
v_call: TRBV10-3
cdr3_aa: CAIRAGPGQLYNEQFF
cdr3_nt: TGTGCCATCAGGGCCGGTCCGGGACAGCTTTACAATGAGCAGTTCTTC

j_call: TRBJ2-7
clone_size: few
d_call: TRBD1
v_call: TRBV9
cdr3_aa: CASSSTGREQYF
cdr3_nt: TGTGCCAGCAGCTCGACAGGGCGCGAGCAGTACTTC

j_call: TRBJ2-3
clone_size: NA
d_call: TRBD2
v_call: TRBV4-3
cdr3_aa: CASSPRTSGGEVDTQYF
cdr3_nt: TGCGCCAGCAGCCCGCGGACTAGCGGGGGGGAGGTAGATACGCAGTATTTT

j_call: TRBJ2-7
clone_size: NA
d_call: TRBD1
v_call: TRBV27
cdr3_aa: CASRGQGAYEQYF
cdr3_nt: TGTGCCAGCAGGGGGCAGGGGGCCTACGAGCAGTACTTC

j_call: TRBJ2-2
clone_size: NA
d_call: TRBD1
v_call: TRBV5-4
cdr3_aa: CASSPGQGTTGELFF
cdr3_nt: TGTGCCAGCAGCCCTGGACAGGGAACCACCGGGGAGCTGTTTTTT

j_call: TRBJ2-7
clone_size: NA
d_call: NA
v_call: TRBV7-8
cdr3_aa: CASSLVGGTSYEQYF
cdr3_nt: TGTGCCAGCAGCTTGGTGGGAGGCACGTCCTACGAGCAGTACTTC

j_call: TRBJ2-3
clone_size: NA
d_call: NA
v_call: TRBV9
cdr3_aa: CASSATAPGYTDTQYF
cdr3_nt: TGTGCCAGCAGCGCAACCGCTCCGGGTTACACAGATACGCAGTATTTT

j_call: TRBJ2-7
clone_size: few
d_call: NA
v_call: TRBV11-2
cdr3_aa: CASSLDRVARGGEQYF
cdr3_nt: TGTGCCAGCAGCTTAGATCGGGTAGCTCGTGGGGGCGAGCAGTACTTC

j_call: TRBJ2-1
clone_size: once
d_call: TRBD2
v_call: TRBV6-1
cdr3_aa: CASSGGGPYNEQFF
cdr3_nt: TGTGCCAGCAGTGGCGGGGGGCCTTACAATGAGCAGTTCTTC

j_call: TRBJ2-5
clone_size: NA
d_call: TRBD1
v_call: TRBV18
cdr3_aa: CASSRSGTEETQYF
cdr3_nt: TGTGCCAGCTCACGCTCCGGGACAGAAGAGACCCAGTACTTC

j_call: TRBJ2-5
clone_size: NA
d_call: NA
v_call: TRBV7-3
cdr3_aa: CASSLGVGQGGPQYF
cdr3_nt: TGTGCCAGCAGCTTAGGTGTAGGGCAGGGCGGTCCTCAGTACTTC

j_call: TRBJ1-2
clone_size: NA
d_call: NA
v_call: TRBV4-1
cdr3_aa: CASRRVGNYGYTF
cdr3_nt: TGCGCCAGCAGGAGGGTAGGGAACTATGGCTACACCTTC

j_call: TRBJ2-3
clone_size: NA
d_call: TRBD1
v_call: TRBV4-3
cdr3_aa: CASSQGATGVGWTDTQYF
cdr3_nt: TGCGCCAGCAGCCAAGGCGCCACAGGGGTAGGGTGGACAGATACGCAGTATTTT

j_call: TRBJ2-6
clone_size: NA
d_call: TRBD2
v_call: TRBV4-2
cdr3_aa: CASSQGGGSRGANVLTF
cdr3_nt: TGTGCCAGCAGCCAGGGCGGGGGGTCGAGGGGGGCCAACGTCCTGACTTTC

j_call: TRBJ2-7
clone_size: NA
d_call: NA
v_call: TRBV28
cdr3_aa: CASSFPPGTKLF
cdr3_nt: TGTGCCAGCAGTTTTCCTCCCGGGACAAAGCTTTTC

j_call: TRBJ2-2
clone_size: NA
d_call: TRBD1
v_call: TRBV6-5
cdr3_aa: CASSLEGAEPPGELFF
cdr3_nt: TGTGCCAGCAGTTTAGAGGGGGCCGAGCCCCCCGGGGAGCTGTTTTTT

j_call: TRBJ1-3
clone_size: NA
d_call: NA
v_call: TRBV10-3
cdr3_aa: CAISESSGFGNTIYF
cdr3_nt: TGTGCCATCAGTGAGTCGTCCGGGTTTGGAAACACCATATATTTT

j_call: TRBJ2-3
clone_size: NA
d_call: NA
v_call: TRBV4-1
cdr3_aa: CASSQDWSNTDTQYF
cdr3_nt: TGCGCCAGCAGCCAAGACTGGAGTAACACAGATACGCAGTATTTT

j_call: TRBJ2-7
clone_size: once
d_call: NA
v_call: TRBV7-9
cdr3_aa: CASSLVSTYEQYF
cdr3_nt: TGTGCCAGCAGCTTAGTTAGCACCTACGAGCAGTACTTC

j_call: TRBJ1-6
clone_size: NA
d_call: NA
v_call: TRBV14
cdr3_aa: CAIGGEPNSPLHF
cdr3_nt: TGTGCCATCGGGGGGGAACCCAATTCACCCCTCCACTTT

j_call: TRBJ1-2
clone_size: NA
d_call: TRBD1
v_call: TRBV28
cdr3_aa: CASRKADRGRGYTF
cdr3_nt: TGTGCCAGCAGGAAAGCGGACAGGGGGCGTGGCTACACCTTC

j_call: TRBJ2-1
clone_size: few
d_call: TRBD2
v_call: TRBV27
cdr3_aa: CASRLSGRRVYNEQFF
cdr3_nt: TGTGCCAGCAGACTTAGCGGGAGAAGGGTATACAATGAGCAGTTCTTC

j_call: TRBJ2-2
clone_size: NA
d_call: NA
v_call: TRBV5-6
cdr3_aa: CASSLKGPYTGELFF
cdr3_nt: TGTGCCAGCAGCTTGAAGGGGCCCTACACCGGGGAGCTGTTTTTT

j_call: TRBJ1-6
clone_size: NA
d_call: NA
v_call: TRBV5-4
cdr3_aa: CASSLGGPLNSPLHF
cdr3_nt: TGTGCCAGCAGCTTGGGCGGCCCGCTTAATTCACCCCTCCACTTT

j_call: TRBJ1-2
clone_size: NA
d_call: NA
v_call: TRBV19
cdr3_aa: CASSILRGAHGYTF
cdr3_nt: TGTGCCAGTAGTATCCTAAGAGGAGCCCATGGCTACACCTTC

j_call: TRBJ1-3
clone_size: NA
d_call: NA
v_call: TRBV4-1
cdr3_aa: CASSKVAENTIYF
cdr3_nt: TGCGCCAGCAGCAAGGTTGCGGAAAACACCATATATTTT

j_call: TRBJ2-1
clone_size: NA
d_call: NA
v_call: TRBV13
cdr3_aa: CASSFPSASSYNEQFF
cdr3_nt: TGTGCCAGCAGCTTCCCTAGCGCTAGCTCCTACAATGAGCAGTTCTTC

j_call: TRBJ1-4
clone_size: NA
d_call: TRBD1
v_call: TRBV28
cdr3_aa: CASSLTGGNEKLFF
cdr3_nt: TGTGCCAGCAGCCTGACAGGGGGTAATGAAAAACTGTTTTTT